This T cell receptor beta chain is from a study of T cell responses to AZD1222 COVID-19 vaccine. The CDR3 is 13 residues long. The ends lost 5 bases at V and 8 bases at J; junction bases unmatched: 5. The germline CDR1 and CDR2 sequences are SGHTA and FQGTGA. Pooling of second doses given at about 4 or about 12 weeks was done. Assay: immunoSEQ multiplex PCR; the TCRdb copy retains only in-frame clones and omits some. The data hold approximately 150,000 clones, with roughly 88% observed a single time. The sequencing here drew on peripheral blood, taken 28 days after the second AZD1222 dose. V usage is TRBV7-3 and J usage is TRBJ2-2; 7 nucleotides match TRBD2. This sequence was found in an adult who received the AZD1222 COVID-19 vaccine. The CDR3 region is CASSTQRGGELFF. The CDR3, as DNA: TGTGCCAGCAGCACACAGCGGGGTGGGGAGCTGTTTTTT.